The 28 T cell receptor beta chains listed next were all sequenced from one sample in a study of T cell changes during pregnancy in multiple sclerosis. Clones were sequenced by immunoSEQ multiplex PCR, and TCRdb holds only the in-frame ones, with some missing. The profile covers more than 40,000 clones, with about 89% appearing a single time and under 0.8% taken by the ten largest. This specimen consisted of CD4+ T cells from peripheral blood mononuclear cells, obtained in the first trimester of pregnancy. These receptors came from a female donor with multiple sclerosis, enrolled in a pregnancy study.

This clone occurred once. The chain carries TRBV5-1 and TRBJ2-3; D is unresolved. Germline V gene lookup returns CDR1 SGHRS and CDR2 YFSETQ. The CDR3 is made up of 12 amino acids. Between the trimmed V and J ends, which lost 4 bases and 4 bases, there was a span of 7 bases. The CDR3 is CASSNNPDTQYF. Here the CDR3 DNA reads TGCGCCAGCAGCAATAATCCAGATACGCAGTATTTT.

The chain recombines TRBV12-5 with TRBJ1-2; TRBD1 matches 7 bases. After removal of 2 bases from V and 1 base from J, the junction contained 7 bases not matched to a gene. CDR1 and CDR2 from the germline V gene are LGHNT and FRNRAP. The CDR3 has 16 amino acids. Here the CDR3 reads CASGLSLDRINYGYTF. CDR3 nucleotides: TGTGCTAGTGGTTTGTCCCTGGACAGGATTAACTATGGCTACACCTTC.

J is TRBJ1-4 and V is TRBV6-1, with a weak D call TRBD1 (5 bases). Trimming pared 6 bases from V and 8 bases from J, leaving 16 bases between. The germline V gene encodes CDR1 MNHNS and CDR2 SASEGT. CDR3 size: 14 residues. Here the CDR3 reads CASSGGGLREKLFF. CDR3 nucleotide sequence: TGTGCCAGCAGCGGCGGGGGGTTGAGAGAAAAACTGTTTTTT.

Details on this clone: Other nucleotide sequences in the sample specify the same CDR3. The rearrangement links TRBV9 to TRBJ1-3; D is possibly TRBD1 (5 bases). CDR3 size: 14 residues. Per germline, CDR1 SGDLS and CDR2 YYNGEE. V was shortened by 4 bases and J by 1 base, with 9 bases between the two germline ends. The CDR3 loop is CASSPRQSGNTIYF. The DNA for the CDR3 is TGTGCCAGCAGCCCAAGACAGTCTGGAAACACCATATATTTT.

The genes are TRBV5-6 and TRBJ2-1, with 14 bases fitting TRBD2. The CDR3 sequence is 18 residues long. CDR1 and CDR2 (germline): SGHDT, YYEEEE. V gave up 4 bases and J gave up 5 bases; unmatched junction bases: 11. CDR3 in amino acids: CASSVGLAGAFPHNEQFF. The CDR3 region has the DNA TGTGCCAGCAGCGTGGGACTAGCGGGAGCCTTTCCCCACAATGAGCAGTTCTTC. Full variable domain (missing parts from reference TRBV5-6 and TRBJ2-1): DAGVTQSPTHLIKTRGQQVTLRCSPKSGHDTVSWYQQALGQGPQFIFQYYEEEERQRGNFPDRFSGHQFPNYSSELNVNALLLGDSALYLCASSVGLAGAFPHNEQFFGPGTRLTVL.

This clone turned up a few times. DNA for the CDR3: TGTGCCAGCAGCGCCCGACAGGGCCGTAACACCGGGGAGCTGTTTTTT. This codes for CASSARQGRNTGELFF. The rearrangement joins TRBV7-9 to TRBJ2-2; TRBD1 matches 7 bases. The trim removed 5 bases at V and 2 bases at J, leaving 8 bases unmatched. Germline loops: CDR1 SEHNR, CDR2 FQNEAQ (reference sequence). CDR3 length: 16 amino acids.

This sequence joins TRBV5-1 and TRBJ2-3; TRBD2 agrees at 12 bases. This CDR3 spans 16 amino acids. Per germline, CDR1 SGHRS and CDR2 YFSETQ. The V gene end was trimmed by 2 bases and the J gene end by 7 bases; junction bases not matched to a gene: 8. Written as DNA, the CDR3 is TGCGCCAGCAGCTTCGATGGACTAGCGGGAACGAATACGCAGTATTTT. This codes for CASSFDGLAGTNTQYF.

The chain is built from TRBV4-2 and TRBJ2-1; the match to TRBD2 covers 9 bases. The V gene's germline CDR1 is LGHNA and CDR2 YNFKEQ. V lost 1 base and J lost 2; bases outside the gene matches: 3. CDR3 length: 16 amino acids. As DNA, the CDR3 is TGTGCCAGCAGCCAAGGAGCGGGAGGCACCTACAATGAGCAGTTCTTC. Protein sequence: CASSQGAGGTYNEQFF.

The V call is TRBV4-3, the J call TRBJ2-2; D is undetermined. CDR3 length: 14 residues. Trimming took off 2 bases at V and 4 bases at J, with 8 bases between the two ends. Germline V lookup: CDR1 LGHNA, CDR2 YSLEER. This CDR3 is CASSQTELTGELFF. The CDR3 DNA reads TGCGCCAGCAGCCAAACCGAACTCACCGGGGAGCTGTTTTTT.

This rearrangement joins TRBV30 to TRBJ1-1; D is ambiguous. Germline V lookup: CDR1 GTSNPN, CDR2 SVGIG (reference sequence). The CDR3 contains 12 residues. Trimming shortened V by 6 bases and J by 0 bases, and 8 bases separated the two germline ends. The CDR3 spells CACGLMNTEAFF. CDR3 nucleotide sequence: TGTGCCTGCGGACTGATGAACACTGAAGCTTTCTTT.

This chain joins TRBV12-5 and TRBJ2-1, with a tentative D call TRBD2 (6 bases). V was pared by 6 bases and J by 5 bases, with 17 bases between. Germline CDR1 reads LGHNT; CDR2 reads FRNRAP. The CDR3 sequence is 15 residues long. CDR3 region: CASGPSGGTHNEQFF. CDR3 coding DNA: TGTGCTAGTGGCCCTTCCGGGGGTACGCACAATGAGCAGTTCTTC.

This clone appeared once. The J gene is TRBJ2-1, the V gene TRBV7-8; TRBD2 matches at 10 bases. CDR1 SGHVS and CDR2 FQNEAQ come from the germline V gene. Trimming removed 2 bases from V and 8 bases from J; junction bases left unmatched: 6. CDR3 length: 15 amino acids. This CDR3 reads CASSLLSGRADEQFF. The DNA of the CDR3 is TGTGCCAGCAGCTTATTAAGCGGGAGGGCCGATGAGCAGTTCTTC.

The rearrangement uses TRBV4-3 and TRBJ2-3, with TRBD2 identical over 7 bases. Germline V gene data show CDR1 as LGHNA and CDR2 as YSLEER. This CDR3 is built from 18 residues. V dropped 0 bases and J dropped 2; count of bases not matched to a gene: 11. CDR3 protein: CASSQEFSGLADTDTQYF. DNA of the CDR3: TGCGCCAGCAGCCAAGAGTTCTCTGGCCTAGCGGACACAGATACGCAGTATTTT.

This chain links TRBV25-1 with TRBJ2-6; 8 bases line up with TRBD1. The V gene end was trimmed by 6 bases and the J gene end by 0 bases; junction bases not matched to a gene: 10. The CDR3 consists of 18 residues. Germline V gene lookup returns CDR1 MGHDK and CDR2 SYGVNS. The chain's CDR3 is CASRGTRTGSSGANVLTF. CDR3 bases: TGTGCCAGCAGAGGGACAAGGACAGGGAGCTCTGGGGCCAACGTCCTGACTTTC. Together with reference TRBV25-1 and TRBJ2-6, the CDR3 gives the full variable domain: EADIYQTPRYLVIGTGKKITLECSQTMGHDKMYWYQQDPGMELHLIHYSYGVNSTEKGDLSSESTVSRIRTEHFPLTLESARPSHTSQYLCASRGTRTGSSGANVLTFGAGSRLTVL.

The V and J genes are TRBV6-1 and TRBJ1-1; 7 bases match TRBD1. J lost 4 bases, V lost 5 bases, and 7 bases had no gene match. Germline V gene lookup returns CDR1 MNHNS and CDR2 SASEGT. CDR3 length: 14 residues. The CDR3, as DNA: TGTGCCAGCAGTCACAGACAGGGATTCACTGAAGCTTTCTTT. Encoded protein: CASSHRQGFTEAFF.

CDR3 amino acids: CSVVSRGSGGVSTDTQYF. The CDR3 bases are TGCAGCGTTGTGAGTCGGGGTAGCGGCGGGGTGAGCACAGATACGCAGTATTTT. The chain employs TRBV29-1 and TRBJ2-3; a possible D gene is TRBD2 (6 bases). This CDR3 spans 18 amino acids. V shed 4 bases and J shed 0 bases, with 23 bases lying between them. Germline V gene sequence: CDR1 SQVTM, CDR2 ANQGSEA.

The chain recombines TRBV19 with TRBJ1-1; D call uncertain. V lost 5 bases to trimming and J lost 1 base, with 8 bases between them. This CDR3 is built from 13 residues. Germline values: CDR1 LNHDA, CDR2 SQIVND (reference sequence). In DNA, the CDR3 is TGTGCCAGTAGTCCTCGAGGGAACACTGAAGCTTTCTTT. Residues: CASSPRGNTEAFF. Filled out from reference TRBV19 and TRBJ1-1, the complete variable domain reads DGGITQSPKYLFRKEGQNVTLSCEQNLNHDAMYWYRQDPGQGLRLIYYSQIVNDFQKGDIAEGYSVSREKKESFPLTVTSAQKNPTAFYLCASSPRGNTEAFFGQGTRLTVV.

This chain joins TRBV19 and TRBJ2-7; TRBD1 might be the D (5 bases). There are 11 residues in the CDR3. Germline loops: CDR1 LNHDA, CDR2 SQIVND (reference sequence). The V and J ends lost 6 bases and 12 bases respectively, with 15 bases between them. CDR3 in amino acids: CASRQGSRWYF. In DNA, the CDR3 is TGTGCCAGTAGGCAGGGCTCGCGGTGGTACTTC.

The chain couples TRBV11-1 to TRBJ2-1; D gene ambiguous. V was trimmed by 5 bases and J by 9 bases, leaving 11 bases between them. Germline CDR1 and CDR2: SGHAT and FQDESV (reference sequence). CDR3 length equals 12 residues. The CDR3 loop reads CASSPPTGEQFF. The DNA for the CDR3 is TGTGCCAGCAGCCCTCCTACGGGTGAGCAGTTCTTC.

J is TRBJ2-4 and V is TRBV2; D perhaps matches TRBD1 (6 bases). V lost 6 bases to trimming and J lost 5 bases, with 14 bases between them. Germline CDR1 is SNHLY and CDR2 is FYNNEI. The CDR3 has 14 amino acids. The CDR3 coding sequence is TGTGCCAGCAGGACCGGACAGTCCCAAAACATTCAGTACTTC. Encoded protein: CASRTGQSQNIQYF.

This chain links TRBV5-1 with TRBJ2-7; 8 bases fit TRBD1. CDR1 and CDR2 (germline): SGHRS, YFSETQ. The CDR3 contains 13 residues. Unmatched junction bases numbered 3, after V lost 4 bases and J lost 3 bases. The DNA of the CDR3 is TGCGCCAGCAGCGGACAGGGCCTCTACGAGCAGTACTTC. Translating gives CASSGQGLYEQYF.

The chain has TRBV5-6 and TRBJ1-5; 8 bases map to TRBD1. Germline trimming cut 3 bases from V and 4 bases from J; bases unmatched to any gene: 12. This CDR3 spans 17 amino acids. CDR1 is SGHDT and CDR2 is YYEEEE in the germline V gene. CDR3 coding DNA: TGTGCCAGCAGCTCATTTGTGCCTGGACAGGGTAATCAGCCCCAGCATTTT. Encoded protein: CASSSFVPGQGNQPQHF.

This clone showed up just once. The chain joins TRBV7-9 to TRBJ2-1; 8 nucleotides line up with TRBD1. This CDR3 is built from 17 residues. Germline CDR1 and CDR2: SEHNR and FQNEAQ (reference sequence). For the CDR3, the DNA is TGTGCTGTGACAGGGGACGGGGTGGCAGTAGCCTACAATGAGCAGTTCTTC. This gives the protein CAVTGDGVAVAYNEQFF.

This CDR3 reads CASSLASLRTEAFF. In DNA form, the CDR3 reads TGTGCCAGCAGTTTGGCTTCGTTGAGGACTGAAGCTTTCTTT. The chain recombines TRBV28 with TRBJ1-1; D is undetermined. V gave up 3 bases and J gave up 5 bases, with 13 bases separating them. The CDR3 is 14 amino acids. CDR1 is MDHEN, CDR2 SYDVKM, per germline.

A word on this clone: A junction boundary mismatches the germline segment, possibly from a read error. The chain is built from TRBV7-7 and TRBJ2-3; D perhaps matches TRBD2 (5 bases). Germline assignment: CDR1 SSHAT and CDR2 FNYEAQ (reference sequence). CDR3 length: 15 residues. The CDR3 protein is CASSSGPSGADTQYF. In DNA, the CDR3 is TGTGCTAGCAGCTCCGGACCATCCGGGGCAGATACGCAGTATTTT.

The chain uses TRBV11-3 and TRBJ2-1; 9 bases line up with TRBD2. Germline V CDR1 and CDR2: SGHNT, YENEEA. The CDR3 covers 19 residues. V shed 5 bases, J shed 3 bases, and the junction held 17 bases outside the gene matches. CDR3 sequence (DNA): TGTGCCAGCAGCCCCAAGGAGCCGGCGGGAGGGGACAACTACAATGAGCAGTTCTTC. It specifies CASSPKEPAGGDNYNEQFF. The full variable domain, rest sourced from reference TRBV11-3 and TRBJ2-1, is EAGVVQSPRYKIIEKKQPVAFWCNPISGHNTLYWYLQNLGQGPELLIRYENEEAVDDSQLPKDRFSAERLKGVDSTLKIQPAELGDSAVYLCASSPKEPAGGDNYNEQFFGPGTRLTVL.

The chain uses TRBV19 and TRBJ2-7; 8 bases line up with TRBD1. The J segment lost 0 bases and the V segment lost 5 bases, leaving 3 bases of the junction unmatched. This CDR3 contains 14 residues. From germline, CDR1 is LNHDA and CDR2 SQIVND (reference sequence). CDR3 sequence (DNA): TGTGCCAGTAGTTCGGGGACAGGCTCCTACGAGCAGTACTTC. Protein: CASSSGTGSYEQYF.

The chain has TRBV5-5 and TRBJ1-4, with 8 bases aligning to TRBD1. J lost 2 bases, V lost 0 bases, and 6 bases had no gene match. The CDR3 sequence is 17 residues long. Germline CDR1 is SGHKS and CDR2 is YYEKEE (reference sequence). In DNA, the CDR3 is TGTGCCAGCAGCTTGGACCCAGGGGGCCTGACTAATGAAAAACTGTTTTTT. Amino acid sequence: CASSLDPGGLTNEKLFF.